This T cell receptor beta chain was profiled in a study of tumor-infiltrating lymphocytes in primary liver carcinoma. About the study: Resection treated the patients' primary liver carcinoma.

Researchers drew blood RNA from unsorted whole blood and extracted germline DNA as well. Study-wide results and caveats: Tumor region pairs overlapped more than did tumor-adjacent and tumor-blood pairs. With p = 0.039, the top-250-clone fraction in tumors significantly exceeded that in blood. Bulk samples went unsorted, so CD4+ and CD8+ repertoires were not compared.

Germline CDR1 and CDR2: MDHEN and SYDVKM. The CDR3 runs to 16 residues. With respect to this clonotype: Its specificity is not known. An end of the junction does not agree with germline; a read error may underlie this.

From around 500 ng of total RNA, TCR beta-specific cDNA was reverse-transcribed using a constant-region primer. Researchers made the TCR beta libraries by running three nested multiplex PCR rounds with slightly modified ARM-PCR. The first two PCR rounds used TRBV1-TRBV30 forward primers with a C-beta reverse primer, about 10 cycles each. MiXCR was run by TCRdb on the multiplex PCR reads, yielding one entry per CDR3 protein. The table includes some 190,000 distinct CDR3 sequences, 60% detected once. The sample taken for sequencing was peripheral blood. The receptor was isolated from a man aged 35 to 55 with primary liver carcinoma and hepatitis B virus infection. The chain carries TRBV28 and TRBJ2-3, with 9 nucleotides matching TRBD1. CDR3 residues: CASSIFGTGRTDMQYF. The CDR3 region has the DNA TGTGCCAGCAGTATCTTTGGGACAGGGCGCACAGATATGCAGTATTTT.